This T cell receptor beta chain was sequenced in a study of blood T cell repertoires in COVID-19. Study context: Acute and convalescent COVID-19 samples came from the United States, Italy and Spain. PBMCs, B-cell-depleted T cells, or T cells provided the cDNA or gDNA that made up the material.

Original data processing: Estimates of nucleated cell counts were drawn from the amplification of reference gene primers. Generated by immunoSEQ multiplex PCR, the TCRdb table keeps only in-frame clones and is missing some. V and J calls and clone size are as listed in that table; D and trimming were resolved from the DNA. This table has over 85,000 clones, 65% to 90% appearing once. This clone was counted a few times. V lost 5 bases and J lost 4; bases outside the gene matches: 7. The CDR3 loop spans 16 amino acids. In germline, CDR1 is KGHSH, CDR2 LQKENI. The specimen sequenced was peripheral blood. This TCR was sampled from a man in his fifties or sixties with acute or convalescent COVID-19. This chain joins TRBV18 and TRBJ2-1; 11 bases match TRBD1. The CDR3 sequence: CASSSAGTGGYNEQFF. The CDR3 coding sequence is TGTGCCAGCTCATCCGCCGGGACAGGGGGTTACAATGAGCAGTTCTTC. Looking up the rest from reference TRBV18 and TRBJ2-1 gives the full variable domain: NAGVMQNPRHLVRRRGQEARLRCSPMKGHSHVYWYRQLPEEGLKFMVYLQKENIIDESGMPKERFSAEFPKEGPSILRIQQVVRGDSAAYFCASSSAGTGGYNEQFFGPGTRLTVL.